Following are 8 T cell receptor beta chains from one sample sequenced in a study of radiation and T cells in renal cell carcinoma. Some clones are missing from TCRdb's copy, which holds only in-frame ones; the method was immunoSEQ multiplex PCR. The data show about 73,000 clones, approximately 82% seen once. As for time point: blood 4 weeks post-SBRT, at nephrectomy. Treatment denoted: 15 Gy SBRT to primary tumor, nephrectomy 4 weeks later. The sample consisted of blood, taken from a patient whose treatment included radiotherapy and nephrectomy. The source of these receptors is a woman aged 60-70 years with renal cell carcinoma.

This chain links TRBV10-3 with TRBJ2-7; 10 bases line up with TRBD2. The junction had 8 bases not matched to a gene; V was cut back by 8 bases and J by 4 bases. CDR3 length equals 14 residues. Germline V gives CDR1 ENHRY, CDR2 SYGVKD. The CDR3 bases are TGTGCCATCGGGATTCAGCGGGAGGGGTACGAGCAGTACTTC. Protein sequence: CAIGIQREGYEQYF.

This clone has only one observation. The V and J genes are TRBV19 and TRBJ2-3, with 10 bases aligning to TRBD2. V was pared by 4 bases and J by 1 base, with 5 bases of the junction left unmatched. Germline V gene data show CDR1 as LNHDA and CDR2 as SQIVND (reference sequence). This CDR3 has 16 residues. The CDR3 nucleotides read TGTGCCAGTAGTACTCCGCTAGCGGGGGGCACAGATACGCAGTATTTT. Translation: CASSTPLAGGTDTQYF.

This clone was observed a single time. This rearrangement joins TRBV7-3 to TRBJ2-2; perhaps TRBD2 as D (6 bases). Germline CDR1 is SGHTA and CDR2 is FQGTGA. The CDR3 totals 15 residues. V was cut by 6 bases and J by 5 bases, with 16 bases left in between. CDR3 protein: CASRLGAGRTGELFF. The CDR3 region has the DNA TGTGCCAGCAGGCTTGGGGCGGGGAGGACCGGGGAGCTGTTTTTT.

The CDR3 bases are TGTGCCAGCAGTTTGGTCCGGCCGGACGAGCAGTACTTC. It is translated as CASSLVRPDEQYF. The V gene is TRBV28, the J gene TRBJ2-7; unclear D gene. The CDR3 runs 13 residues. Trimming took 3 bases from V and 5 from J, leaving 11 bases between them. Germline CDR1 is MDHEN and CDR2 is SYDVKM.

The chain employs TRBV5-4 and TRBJ2-7; D call uncertain. The V and J ends lost 2 bases and 5 bases respectively, with 8 bases between them. The germline gives CDR1 SGHNT, CDR2 YYREEE (reference sequence). There are 12 residues in the CDR3. DNA for the CDR3: TGTGCCAGCAGCTTAGTGAGGAACGAGCAGTACTTC. Its translation is CASSLVRNEQYF.

The gene calls are TRBV18 and TRBJ2-5, with TRBD2 matching over 7 bases. Germline V gives CDR1 KGHSH, CDR2 LQKENI. Unmatched junction bases numbered 3, after V lost 4 bases and J lost 1 base. The CDR3 is made up of 14 amino acids. This CDR3 is CASSLRTSQETQYF. In nucleotides, the CDR3 is TGTGCCAGCTCACTTCGGACTAGCCAAGAGACCCAGTACTTC.

V usage is TRBV2 and J usage is TRBJ1-1, with 7 bases that match TRBD1. Looked up from germline, CDR1 is SNHLY and CDR2 is FYNNEI. The CDR3 runs 14 residues. J was trimmed by 1 base and V by 6 bases; bases with no gene match: 5. The CDR3 loop is CASSRDSPNTEAFF. In DNA, the CDR3 is TGTGCCAGCAGCCGGGACAGTCCGAACACTGAAGCTTTCTTT.

This clone has only one observation. This chain links TRBV19 with TRBJ1-5, with D possibly TRBD1 on 6 matching bases. Deletions cut 6 bases from V and 6 bases from J, with 9 bases between. The CDR3 consists of 12 residues. The germline V gene encodes CDR1 LNHDA and CDR2 SQIVND (reference sequence). CDR3 sequence (DNA): TGTGCCAGTAGGGGAGGGGGTCAGCCCCAGCATTTT. Its translation is CASRGGGQPQHF. Based on the CDR3 plus reference TRBV19 and TRBJ1-5, the full variable domain is DGGITQSPKYLFRKEGQNVTLSCEQNLNHDAMYWYRQDPGQGLRLIYYSQIVNDFQKGDIAEGYSVSREKKESFPLTVTSAQKNPTAFYLCASRGGGQPQHFGDGTRLSIL.